This TCR beta chain stems from a study of cytomegalovirus exposure and HLA in healthy donors (TCRdb year 2017). For the wider study: In an earlier analysis of some 610 of the donors, approximately 300 Gb of sequence data and 100 million or so unique TCR beta sequences from 150 million to 200 million T cells were reported. Roughly 300 gigabases of sequencing data and around 85 million unique TCR sequences made up an early release that covered several hundred HLA-typed donors. The genetic ancestry cluster associated with self-reported Caucasian donors included roughly 84% of the 398 genotyped donors. The study aimed to test whether cataloging public T cell receptors could reveal signatures of past pathogen exposure. The T cell repertoires of 666 subjects were profiled by immunosequencing and related to cytomegalovirus serostatus. Along with the approximately 700-subject first cohort, a separate validation cohort of around 110 different subjects was used. The study combined high-throughput TCR immunosequencing, statistical association of individual TCRs with disease status, and machine learning to predict cytomegalovirus infection status. In a later analysis, previously published TCR beta repertoires from 666 donors were re-analyzed and high-resolution HLA genotyping was added so that TCR occurrence patterns could be studied. Rather than using new phenotypic data, the later analysis identified candidate immune exposures from TCR beta sequences and from how often those sequences occurred across donors. In an earlier analysis of around 540 of the donors, high-throughput TCR beta sequencing was used to judge whether each TCR beta V gene segment behaved as functional or pseudogenic. Donor age, sex, ethnicity and CMV serostatus were compiled together with the repertoire data. A later genetic analysis used genome-wide SNP genotypes for about 65% of the 666 donors, treating that subset as a discovery cohort. Every repertoire in the discovery cohort had been generated on one and the same sequencing platform. HLA typing included class I and class II loci at four-digit resolution. Typing coverage differed by locus: A, B, C, DRB1 and DQB1 were typed in roughly 620-630 donors, DQA1 in approximately 520, DPA1 in approximately 600, and DPB1 in around 490. Roughly five DR-DQ haplotypes were handled as single units for association and clustering, since linkage in the cohort was strong. Among roughly 370 genotyped donors of the cohort, an average of roughly 240,000 unique TCR beta nucleotide sequences were sequenced per donor, around 20% of them non-productive.

On this clone itself: The antigen it binds to is not known. There are no base qualities to consult, and no much larger clone falls within one base.

The CDR3 spans 16 residues, from the cysteine through the phenylalanine. Left in the record is the CDR3 DNA by itself, 48 bases read in frame from the first base. Unmatched junction bases come to 7, with V trimmed by 6 bases and J by 3 bases. The germline V gene yields SGHTA for CDR1 and FQGNSA for CDR2. Receptor amplification or capture employed the immunoSEQ multiplex PCR assay. The multiplex PCR relied on a mix of 60 forward primers for TCR Vbeta segments and 13 reverse primers for TCR Jbeta segments. The CDR3 region of rearranged TCR beta genes was amplified from genomic DNA with a multiplex PCR assay. On the Illumina HiSeq System, the amplified TCR beta libraries were sequenced as 87-base-pair reads. Per the original workflow: A later analysis tallied approximately 87 million unique TCR beta chains across the 660 or so repertoires, and some 10 million of those chains were shared by two or more donors. Raw reads were error-corrected and collapsed into unique sequences by a nearest-neighbor algorithm in which closely related sequences were merged to remove PCR and sequencing errors. To assign V, D and J gene segments, CDR3 sequences were aligned to IMGT reference sequences. For a sequence to be retained, a match of at least six nucleotides was required to both a V gene segment and a J gene segment. Rearrangements were classified as productive when the CDR3 lacked stop codons and remained in frame with V and J, and all other rearrangements were classified as non-productive. CDR3 was defined according to IMGT convention as the region running from the second conserved V-encoded cysteine to the conserved J-encoded phenylalanine. The earlier analysis of about 570 of the donors excluded any sequence lacking an unambiguous match to a single V gene segment. An earlier analysis of 587 of the donors classified V segments as functional when productive rearrangements were above 56.7% and as segregating when the standard deviation between donors was above 5%. A statistical classification framework was built to diagnose cytomegalovirus status from the catalog of TCR beta chain sequences. A later analysis assigned V and J genes by comparing TCR nucleotide sequences with IMGT/GENE-DB human TR gene sequences. Using the TCRdist pipeline, a later analysis assigned CDR3 sequences along with most-parsimonious VDJ recombination scenarios. In a later analysis, each TCR beta chain was defined by its CDR3 amino acid sequence together with its V-gene family, and reads without a unique V-gene family were excluded. A later analysis removed 450 to 600 highly shared, low-generation-probability nucleotide sequences to deal with suspected cross-contamination and a sequencing artifact. In a later analysis, a clonal expansion index was calculated for each public chain from normalized within-repertoire ranks of inferred template counts. In a later analysis, generation probabilities were computed with a VDJ recombination model fitted to out-of-frame rearrangements, and the resulting probabilities were checked against IGoR. Hypergeometric tests were used in a later analysis to score TCR-TCR, TCR-HLA and TCR-CMV co-occurrence, with a repertoire-size bias correction applied to the TCR pairs. A later analysis estimated false discovery rates by permuting HLA or CMV assignments 20 times. In a later analysis, co-occurring TCRs were grouped using DBSCAN, and TCRdist sequence similarity was added for clustering within HLA-allele-positive subsets. Repertoires with fewer than 30,000 or more than 120,000 public chains were left out of co-occurrence clustering, as were five repertoires with anomalous nucleotide sharing. The immuneACCESS repertoire file appears here via TCRdb, limited to in-frame rearrangements. These files lack a portion of the clones; in checked studies, under half of the deficit traces to unresolved V genes, and the cause of the others is not known. The V and J calls and clone size were taken over from that table, and D and trimming were inferred from the DNA. This sample lists 150,000 to 180,000 clones; approximately 82% were detected once. The ten most abundant clones make up under 8% of the sample.

Overall results and qualifications from the work: Some IMGT-functional V segments, including TRBV6-2 and TRBV6-3, could not be told apart with the 87-base-pair reads, so those segments were excluded. The earlier analysis of approximately 590 of the donors excluded 15 to 20 rarely observed V segments, including chromosome 9 orphons, because counts were too low. Compared with equally common non-associated chains, HLA-associated TCR beta chains in a later analysis were more clonally expanded and had lower generation probabilities. In a later analysis, the rate of TCR association differed among HLA loci, with DRB1 alleles having the most associated TCRs and HLA-C alleles having the fewest. In a later genetic analysis, fewer N-insertions in productive TCRs were reported among donors in an Asian-associated ancestry cluster than the approximately 710-donor mean. The sequencing pipeline was judged likely to have produced a cluster of highly shared sequence variants as a technical artifact. In this cohort, only TCR beta chains were sequenced, and detectable features were limited by the absence of alpha or paired-chain data. According to the authors, the approach could potentially be generalized to other disease states and immunological phenotypes. In an earlier analysis of 587 of the donors, most TCR beta V segments appeared in productive rearrangements about 87% or about 30% of the time, broadly matching IMGT annotations. The study listed over 150 TCR beta chains as associated with cytomegalovirus. In vitro tests confirmed that a few of the cytomegalovirus-associated TCR beta chains recognize cytomegalovirus antigens. Because some donors lacked HLA typing at each locus, the association tests relied only on the typed subset. A later analysis found that most CMV-associated TCR beta chains appeared HLA-restricted, with HLA associations seemingly driven largely by CMV exposure. Roughly uniform sequencing depth across donors was assumed in presence/absence analyses, although this assumption may not hold. Specific HLA alleles were associated with over 15,000 TCR beta sequences at a false discovery rate of 0.05 in a later analysis. A further reported finding was that TCR beta sequences accurately predicted the HLA-A and HLA-B alleles for most subjects in the first cohort. Correlated functional status among segregating V segments might reflect linkage disequilibrium, but an unknown experimental factor could not be ruled out. Immune exposure information for the cohort was limited to CMV serostatus. A later genetic analysis associated a missense DCLRE1C variant with V-gene and J-gene trimming of TCR beta chains, and an independent cohort replicated the association. Cytomegalovirus status was reported to be diagnosed by the classifier with high specificity and sensitivity in both the original and validation cohorts. While some public TCRs were present in many individuals, most TCR sequences turned up only very rarely across donors. When HLA alleles, especially DR and DQ, strongly co-occurred, attributing TCR associations to individual alleles was difficult. Several of the top co-occurrence clusters appeared to be linked to parvovirus B19, influenza, CMV and Epstein-Barr virus, according to a later analysis.

The cohort consisted of fewer than 700 healthy bone marrow donors. At the time of sampling, every cohort member was nominally healthy, though immune exposures that went unrecorded were likely present. The donor tested CMV seropositive and was one of the 289 seropositive cohort members. A peripheral blood sample was provided by each donor, and peripheral blood mononuclear cells were used for TCR beta sequencing. The Qiagen DNeasy Blood Extraction Kit was used to extract genomic DNA from the blood cell samples. The receptor was derived from a woman between 50 and 59 years old in good health and CMV-seropositive. This sequence uses TRBV7-2 and TRBJ2-1, with TRBD1 identical over 11 junction bases. Sequencing was performed on PBMCs. The CDR3 is CASRPPGTGGYNEQFF. The DNA sequence is TGTGCCAGCAGGCCTCCCGGGACAGGGGGCTACAATGAGCAGTTCTTC.